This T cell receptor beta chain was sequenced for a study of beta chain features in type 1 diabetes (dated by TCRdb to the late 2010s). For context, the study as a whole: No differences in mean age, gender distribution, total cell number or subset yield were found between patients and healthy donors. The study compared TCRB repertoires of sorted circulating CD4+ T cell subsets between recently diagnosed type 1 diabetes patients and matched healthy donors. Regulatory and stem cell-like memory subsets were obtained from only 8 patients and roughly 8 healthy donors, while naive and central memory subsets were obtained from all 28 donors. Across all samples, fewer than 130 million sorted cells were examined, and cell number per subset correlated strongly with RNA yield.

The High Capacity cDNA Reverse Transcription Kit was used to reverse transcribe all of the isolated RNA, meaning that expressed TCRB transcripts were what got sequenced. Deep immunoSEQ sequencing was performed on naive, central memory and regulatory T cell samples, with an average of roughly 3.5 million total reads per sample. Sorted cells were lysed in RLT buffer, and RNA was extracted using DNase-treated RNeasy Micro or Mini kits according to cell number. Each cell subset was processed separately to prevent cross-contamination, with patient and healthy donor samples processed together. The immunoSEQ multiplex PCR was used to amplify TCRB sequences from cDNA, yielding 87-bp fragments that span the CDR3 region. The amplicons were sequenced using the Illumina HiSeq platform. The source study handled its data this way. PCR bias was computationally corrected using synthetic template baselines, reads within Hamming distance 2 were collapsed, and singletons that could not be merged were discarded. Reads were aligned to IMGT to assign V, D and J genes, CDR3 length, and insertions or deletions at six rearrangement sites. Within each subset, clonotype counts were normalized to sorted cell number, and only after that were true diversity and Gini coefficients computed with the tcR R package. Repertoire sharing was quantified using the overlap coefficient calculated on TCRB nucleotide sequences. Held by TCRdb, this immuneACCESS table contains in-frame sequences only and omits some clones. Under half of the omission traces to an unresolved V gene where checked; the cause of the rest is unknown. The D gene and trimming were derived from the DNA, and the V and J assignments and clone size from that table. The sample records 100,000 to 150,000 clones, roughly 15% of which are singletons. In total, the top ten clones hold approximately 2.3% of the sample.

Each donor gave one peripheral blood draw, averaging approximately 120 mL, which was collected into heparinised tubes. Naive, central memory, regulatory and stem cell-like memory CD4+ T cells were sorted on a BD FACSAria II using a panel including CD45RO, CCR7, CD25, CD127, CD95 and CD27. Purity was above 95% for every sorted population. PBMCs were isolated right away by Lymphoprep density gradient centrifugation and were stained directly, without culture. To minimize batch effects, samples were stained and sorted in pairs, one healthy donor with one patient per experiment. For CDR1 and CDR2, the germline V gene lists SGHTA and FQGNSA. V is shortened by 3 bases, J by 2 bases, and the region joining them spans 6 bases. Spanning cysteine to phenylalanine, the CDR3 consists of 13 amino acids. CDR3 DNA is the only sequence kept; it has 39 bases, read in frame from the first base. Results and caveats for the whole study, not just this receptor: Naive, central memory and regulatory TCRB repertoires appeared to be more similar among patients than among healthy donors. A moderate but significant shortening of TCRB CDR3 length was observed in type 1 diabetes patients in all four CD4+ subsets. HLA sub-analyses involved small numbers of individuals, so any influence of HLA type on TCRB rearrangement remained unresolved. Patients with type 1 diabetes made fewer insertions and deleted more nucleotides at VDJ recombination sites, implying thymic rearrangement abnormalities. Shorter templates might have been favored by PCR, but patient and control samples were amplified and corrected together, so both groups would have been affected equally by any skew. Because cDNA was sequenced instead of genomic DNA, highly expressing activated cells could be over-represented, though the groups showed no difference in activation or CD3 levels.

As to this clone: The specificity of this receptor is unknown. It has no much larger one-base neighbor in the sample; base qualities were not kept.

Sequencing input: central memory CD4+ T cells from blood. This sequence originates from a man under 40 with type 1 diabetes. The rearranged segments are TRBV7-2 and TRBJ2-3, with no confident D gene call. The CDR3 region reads CASSFGPTDTQYF. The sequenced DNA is TGTGCCAGCAGCTTCGGTCCCACAGATACGCAGTATTTT.